The 9 T cell receptor beta chains given below trace back to one sample, sequenced in a study of T cells after yellow fever vaccination. TCRdb analysed the 5' RACE reads with MiXCR anew, one entry per CDR3 protein. The sample carries 550,000 or so distinct CDR3 sequences, under 25% recorded once. The material sequenced was PBMCs, taken 15 days after the yellow fever booster vaccination. Receptors originate from a man under 40 who received the YFV17D yellow fever vaccine.

In its sample, this clonotype was seen a few times. This chain uses TRBV29-1 with TRBJ1-1, with 7 positions matching TRBD1. Germline CDR1 reads SQVTM; CDR2 reads ANQGSEA. V lost 4 bases to trimming and J lost 0 bases; unmatched junction nucleotides: 8. This CDR3 region has 15 residues. The CDR3 DNA follows: TGCAGCGTTGCTGGGACAGTCGCCATGAACACTGAAGCTTTCTTT. This gives the protein CSVAGTVAMNTEAFF.

This clonotype was seen at least ten times. The rearrangement uses TRBV12-3 or TRBV12-4 and TRBJ1-5; 9 bases line up with TRBD1. J was trimmed by 4 bases and V by 5 bases; bases with no gene match: 3. The CDR3 sequence is 14 residues long. The CDR3 nucleotides read TGTGCCAGCAGTAGACAGGGGGGGAATCAGCCCCAGCATTTT. Protein product: CASSRQGGNQPQHF.

The V gene is TRBV19, the J gene TRBJ2-2, with D uncertain. Germline V lookup: CDR1 LNHDA, CDR2 SQIVND (reference sequence). V dropped 5 bases and J dropped 6 bases, with 7 bases sitting between them. There are 12 residues in the CDR3. This chain's CDR3 is CASSAVAGELFF. In DNA, the CDR3 is TGTGCCAGTAGTGCAGTAGCCGGGGAGCTGTTTTTT.

The V and J genes are TRBV3-1 and TRBJ2-7, with D perhaps matching TRBD1 (6 bases). Germline assignment: CDR1 LGHDT and CDR2 YNNKEL (reference sequence). The CDR3 contains 13 residues. Trimming took off 3 bases at V and 6 bases at J, with 12 bases between the two ends. This CDR3 is CASSQLQGSEQYF. The CDR3 DNA reads TGTGCCAGCAGCCAGCTACAGGGCTCCGAGCAGTACTTC.

The gene calls are TRBV14 and TRBJ2-1, with a possible D match to TRBD1 (6 bases). CDR1 and CDR2 (germline): SGHDN, FVKESK. V gave up 2 bases and J gave up 8 bases, with 28 bases separating them. There are 19 residues in the CDR3. CDR3 nucleotides: TGTGCCAGCAGCCAAATACCCCAAACAGGGAACCCGAGTGAAGATGAGCAGTTCTTC. Encoded protein: CASSQIPQTGNPSEDEQFF. Full variable domain (missing parts from reference TRBV14 and TRBJ2-1): EAGVTQFPSHSVIEKGQTVTLRCDPISGHDNLYWYRRVMGKEIKFLLHFVKESKQDESGMPNNRFLAERTGGTYSTLKVQPAELEDSGVYFCASSQIPQTGNPSEDEQFFGPGTRLTVL.

This clonotype was seen at least ten times. For the CDR3, the DNA is TGTGCCATCAGTGAGTCGATCCTGGCGACTGAAGCTTTCTTT. Translating gives CAISESILATEAFF. The chain has TRBV10-3 and TRBJ1-1, with D hard to call. V gave up 0 bases and J gave up 5 bases, with 10 bases separating them. Germline V gene lookup returns CDR1 ENHRY and CDR2 SYGVKD. The CDR3 is 14 amino acids.

J is TRBJ2-3 and V is TRBV5-1, with TRBD1 matching 8 bases. The trim removed 1 base at V and 0 bases at J, leaving 7 bases unmatched. This CDR3 is built from 17 residues. CDR1 and CDR2 from the germline V gene are SGHRS and YFSETQ. The CDR3 region has the DNA TGCGCCAGCAGCTTGCGAGGTCGACAGGGGAGCACAGATACGCAGTATTTT. Translating gives CASSLRGRQGSTDTQYF.

This rearrangement joins TRBV9 to TRBJ2-2, with D unresolved. CDR1 is SGDLS, CDR2 YYNGEE, per germline. This CDR3 is built from 13 residues. V gave up 6 bases and J gave up 2 bases, with 8 bases separating them. CDR3 nucleotide sequence: TGTGCCAGCACCGGACCAAACACCGGGGAGCTGTTTTTT. Its protein is CASTGPNTGELFF.

This clonotype came up a few times. The gene calls are TRBV12-3 or TRBV12-4 and TRBJ2-7, with a weak D call TRBD1 (7 bases). The V end was cut by 8 bases, the J end by 8 bases, with 25 bases between. The CDR3 is made up of 15 amino acids. This chain's CDR3 is CASSLGGQRSLKQYF. The CDR3, as DNA: TGTGCCAGCTCATTGGGGGGACAGCGATCCTTGAAGCAGTACTTC.